This T cell receptor beta chain stems from a study of regulatory T cells in long-lasting Graves disease. Combining iRepertoire HTBI primers with Arm-PCR of CDR3 regions, the authors built TCR beta libraries. MiXCR, run by TCRdb on the multiplex PCR reads, gives a single entry per CDR3 protein. The sample lists just over 600,000 distinct CDR3 sequences, roughly 15% seen once, with approximately 20% in the top ten. CDR1 and CDR2 from the germline V gene are SGHVS and FQNEAQ. V was trimmed by 5 bases and J by 2 bases, leaving 29 bases between them. This CDR3 has 20 amino acids. The sample's time point: newly diagnosed GD, antithyroid drugs for less than 3 months. Scientists built the TCR library using RNA that was extracted from PBMCs. A volume of roughly 9.9 milliliters of peripheral blood was collected in EDTA tubes. The same data also went into a second study, on T cells in Graves' hyperthyroidism and ophthalmopathy.

The receptor's source is a woman aged 25 to 45 with Graves disease. This chain joins TRBV7-8 and TRBJ2-3; D may be TRBD2 (5 bases). Here the sequenced sample was peripheral blood mononuclear cells (PBMCs), taken at new diagnosis, from a patient treated with antithyroid drugs. The chain's CDR3 is CASSPVRVPLLVQHTDTQYF. The DNA of the CDR3 is TGTGCCAGCAGCCCAGTGAGAGTTCCACTACTAGTTCAACACACAGATACGCAGTATTTT.